These 2 T cell receptor beta chains share one sample of origin, sequenced in a study of shared clonotypes between healthy human individuals. The assay was immunoSEQ multiplex PCR, and TCRdb's table has in-frame clones only and misses some. The table includes some 2,000,000 clones, around 95% detected once. The specimen sequenced was naive CD4+ T cells sorted from blood. Indicated subset: CD45RA+ positively selected. The receptors come from a man aged 18 to 29 in good health.

This chain uses TRBV19 with TRBJ2-7; D is uncertain. V shed 6 bases and J shed 1 base, with 22 bases lying between them. Germline CDR1 is LNHDA and CDR2 is SQIVND (reference sequence). The CDR3 loop spans 17 amino acids. The CDR3 DNA follows: TGTGCCAGTAGCAAATATTCTAGGACCCAAGAGTCCTACGAGCAGTACTTC. Encoded protein: CASSKYSRTQESYEQYF. The full variable domain, its missing parts supplied by reference TRBV19 and TRBJ2-7, is DGGITQSPKYLFRKEGQNVTLSCEQNLNHDAMYWYRQDPGQGLRLIYYSQIVNDFQKGDIAEGYSVSREKKESFPLTVTSAQKNPTAFYLCASSKYSRTQESYEQYFGPGTRLTVT.

This chain connects TRBV28 to TRBJ2-7; TRBD1 matches at 10 bases. Germline V gene lookup returns CDR1 MDHEN and CDR2 SYDVKM. Unmatched junction bases numbered 10, after V lost 4 bases and J lost 7 bases. The CDR3 length is 15 residues. CDR3 nucleotide sequence: TGTGCCAGCAGTTCGGGACAGGGGCCCTTTGGGGAGCAGTACTTC. The encoded protein is CASSSGQGPFGEQYF.